One T cell receptor beta chain is described in this entry. This entry belongs to a study of PD-L1 blockade in urothelial cancer. Across the study: Samples of blood were analyzed 3 weeks (second dose) and 6 weeks after treatment start. Blood samples contained a median about 150,000 T cells.

Germline V CDR1 and CDR2: LNHDA, SQIVND (reference sequence). This CDR3 comprises 14 residues. V gave up 5 bases and J gave up 0 bases; unmatched junction bases: 4. The number of samples from each patient was between 1 and 8, taken pretreatment and on-treatment. Produced via immunoSEQ multiplex PCR; TCRdb's table is partial and in-frame only. The repertoire includes just under 45,000 clones, 85% to 90% of them detected once, and around an eighth sits in the top ten. The sample was PBMCs, taken around atezolizumab (anti-PD-L1) treatment. The chain has TRBV19 and TRBJ2-7; 7 nucleotides agree with TRBD2. This clonotype was obtained from a woman aged 55 to 70 with urothelial cancer. The DNA of the CDR3 is TGTGCCAGTAGTGTTAGCGGGTTCTCCTACGAGCAGTACTTC. Protein: CASSVSGFSYEQYF.